This T cell receptor beta chain appears in the sequencing data of a study of graft-versus-host responses after intestinal transplantation. The wider study: Recipients received multivisceral, liver-intestinal, or isolated intestinal transplants. Points from the study as a whole: Allografts carried high graft-versus-host to host-versus-graft clonal ratios in patients having graft-donor T cell macrochimerism. Recipient marrow contained GvH clones, some of which appeared first in ileum or blood. Circulating GvH clone levels at their peak were associated with HvG declines (early post-transplant).

On this clone: Its target is unknown.

Measured with immunoSEQ multiplex PCR; TCRdb has only the in-frame clones, and not every one. The sample lists 70,000 to 95,000 clones, 90% to 95% occurring once. Trimming stripped 5 bases from V and 4 bases from J, with 21 bases between. Germline V CDR1 and CDR2: SEHNR, FQNEAQ (reference sequence). The CDR3 runs 16 residues. The clonotype comes from a human donor who was the organ donor for an intestinal transplant. The source was unstimulated CD8+ T cells sorted from spleen or lymph node cells, collected before transplant. The rearrangement uses TRBV7-9 and TRBJ2-7; unclear D gene. The CDR3 protein is CASSLKRFGFPYEQYF. The CDR3 region has the DNA TGTGCCAGCAGCCTAAAGAGGTTCGGCTTCCCTTACGAGCAGTACTTC.